A single sample gave rise to the 25 T cell receptor beta chains below, sequenced in a study of blood T cells in healthy people across ages. A sample-barcoded 5' primer and a J-beta primer mix were used in a second PCR of roughly 7 to 12 cycles. MiXCR, run by TCRdb on the 5' RACE reads, gives a single entry per CDR3 protein. Here the sample spans over 700,000 distinct CDR3 sequences, about 25% being singletons. The same sample was also used in a study of T cells of mothers and their children.

Sequences were obtained from blood. The receptors derive from a boy between 10 and 17 years old in good health.

The chain recombines TRBV29-1 with TRBJ2-1; D is uncertain. Per germline, CDR1 SQVTM and CDR2 ANQGSEA. The germline V and J ends were trimmed by 3 bases and 0 bases, with 6 bases remaining between them. The CDR3 loop spans 13 amino acids. The CDR3 DNA follows: TGCAGCGTTGATATCAGCTCCTACAATGAGCAGTTCTTC. Translating it yields CSVDISSYNEQFF.

This clonotype was observed a handful of times. The chain is built from TRBV27 and TRBJ2-5; D is possibly TRBD1 or TRBD2 (5 bases each). The CDR3 has 13 residues. V was trimmed by 6 bases and J by 6 bases, leaving 14 bases between them. Germline values: CDR1 MNHEY, CDR2 SMNVEV (reference sequence). The CDR3 loop is CASSPSRGKTQYF. CDR3 nucleotide sequence: TGTGCCAGCAGCCCGTCGAGGGGAAAGACCCAGTACTTC.

This clonotype was observed a handful of times. The rearrangement links TRBV4-1 to TRBJ2-1; the D is unclear. V shed 5 bases and J shed 6 bases, with 17 bases lying between them. The CDR3 loop spans 15 amino acids. Germline CDR1 and CDR2: MGHRA and YSYEKL. CDR3 in amino acids: CASSGLGHPLNEQFF. The CDR3 DNA is TGCGCCAGCAGCGGGCTAGGGCATCCCCTCAATGAGCAGTTCTTC.

The chain links TRBV9 to TRBJ2-7, with a possible D match to TRBD2 (5 bases). V dropped 0 bases and J dropped 7 bases, with 20 bases sitting between them. The length of the CDR3 is 16 residues. Germline V gene data show CDR1 as SGDLS and CDR2 as YYNGEE. The CDR3: CASSVASGSQPGEQYF. Here the CDR3 DNA reads TGTGCCAGCAGCGTAGCGAGTGGGAGTCAACCGGGAGAGCAGTACTTC.

This clonotype appeared a few times. The chain combines TRBV28 with TRBJ2-6; 10 bases are a match to TRBD1. CDR3 size: 18 residues. Germline V gene data show CDR1 as MDHEN and CDR2 as SYDVKM. V was pared by 4 bases and J by 0 bases, with 6 bases of the junction left unmatched. CDR3 DNA sequence: TGTGCCAGCAGTTCCTGGACAGGGGGAGTCTCTGGGGCCAACGTCCTGACTTTC. This encodes CASSSWTGGVSGANVLTF.

This clonotype has just a few counts. The genes are TRBV7-9 and TRBJ2-7; 10 bases are shared with TRBD1. CDR1 is SEHNR and CDR2 is FQNEAQ in the germline V gene (reference sequence). Trimming cost V 5 bases and J 6 bases; bases outside gene matches: 4. The CDR3 length is 13 residues. CDR3 nucleotides: TGTGCCAGCAGCGCGACAGGGGGCGTCGAGCAGTACTTC. Protein: CASSATGGVEQYF. Using reference TRBV7-9 and TRBJ2-7 for the parts outside the CDR3, the full variable domain is DTGVSQNPRHKITKRGQNVTFRCDPISEHNRLYWYRQTLGQGPEFLTYFQNEAQLEKSRLLSDRFSAERPKGSFSTLEIQRTEQGDSAMYLCASSATGGVEQYFGPGTRLTVT.

Regarding this clonotype: Sequence at one end of the junction differs from germline and may be a read error. CDR3 amino acids: CATSDSNLRQGILF. The CDR3 region has the DNA TGTGCCACCAGTGACTCGAATCTAAGACAGGGGATTCTCTTC. This rearrangement joins TRBV24-1 to TRBJ2-7; 8 positions agree with TRBD1. Germline CDR1 reads KGHDR; CDR2 reads SFDVKD. The CDR3 loop spans 14 amino acids.

The genes are TRBV7-9 and TRBJ2-2; D remains unclear. Germline V lookup: CDR1 SEHNR, CDR2 FQNEAQ (reference sequence). Deletions cut 5 bases from V and 6 bases from J, with 13 bases between. The CDR3 is 14 residues long. CDR3 nucleotides: TGTGCCAGCAGCCTGATAGTTCCCGCCGGGGAGCTGTTTTTT. Translated, it gives CASSLIVPAGELFF.

This clonotype was seen more than once but under ten times. CDR3 nucleotides: TGTGCCAGCAGCTGGCACAAGCAGGAATACTACGAGCAGTACTTC. It specifies CASSWHKQEYYEQYF. The chain employs TRBV11-2 and TRBJ2-5; D not resolved. The DNA matches TRBJ2-7 better at its end, which makes the J call doubtful. The CDR3 sequence is 15 residues long. CDR1 is SGHAT, CDR2 FQNNGV, per germline.

Notes on this clonotype: A much larger clone differs by one base, so this may be a read error. V is TRBV5-1 and J is TRBJ2-7; 10 nucleotides match TRBD1. Germline V gene sequence: CDR1 SGHRS, CDR2 YFSETQ. CDR3 length: 14 amino acids. Trimming removed 5 bases from V and 3 bases from J; junction bases left unmatched: 5. The CDR3 nucleotides are TGCGCCAGCAGGCCCGGGACAGGGGACTACGAGCAGTACTTC. Translation gives CASRPGTGDYEQYF.

This chain uses TRBV29-1 with TRBJ2-1; the match to TRBD2 covers 10 bases. V was pared by 3 bases and J by 6 bases, with 5 bases of the junction left unmatched. Germline CDR1 is SQVTM and CDR2 is ANQGSEA. The CDR3 spans 14 residues. The DNA for the CDR3 is TGCAGCGTTGATCCCCTAGCGGGAGCCAATGAGCAGTTCTTC. Protein sequence: CSVDPLAGANEQFF.

This chain joins TRBV20-1 and TRBJ2-1; TRBD2 might be the D (6 bases). The closer fit of TRBJ2-7 to the DNA end suggests the J call may be wrong. This CDR3 has 14 amino acids. Germline CDR1 DFQATT, CDR2 SNEGSKA (reference sequence). CDR3 in DNA: TGCAGTGCTAGAGTGGAGGGGTGGAAATACGAGCAGTACTTC. Amino acids: CSARVEGWKYEQYF.

The V gene is TRBV10-3, the J gene TRBJ2-5; the D is unclear. V dropped 4 bases and J dropped 4 bases, with 7 bases sitting between them. Germline CDR1 reads ENHRY; CDR2 reads SYGVKD. The CDR3 loop spans 12 amino acids. In nucleotides, the CDR3 is TGTGCCATCAGTGGACTGGGAGAGACCCAGTACTTC. Residues: CAISGLGETQYF.

The V call is TRBV11-3, the J call TRBJ2-3; D possibly uses TRBD1 or TRBD2 (5 bases each). Germline lookup yields CDR1 SGHNT and CDR2 YENEEA. This CDR3 has 15 amino acids. Trimming took 1 base from V and 5 from J, leaving 13 bases between them. In DNA, the CDR3 is TGTGCCAGCAGCTTAGTGCGTGGGGGTAGAGATACGCAGTATTTT. It specifies CASSLVRGGRDTQYF.

This chain joins TRBV3-1 and TRBJ2-2, with unresolved D. The V end was cut by 3 bases, the J end by 3 bases, with 11 bases between. Germline V gene lookup returns CDR1 LGHDT and CDR2 YNNKEL (reference sequence). The CDR3 has 15 amino acids. CDR3 sequence: CASSQAYGDTGELFF. Written as DNA, the CDR3 is TGTGCCAGCAGCCAGGCCTATGGGGACACCGGGGAGCTGTTTTTT.

There are a few counts of this clonotype. In DNA, the CDR3 is TGTGCCATCAGTGAGGGCTTGCCGCCGACGCAGTTCTTC. It specifies CAISEGLPPTQFF. This chain uses TRBV10-3 with TRBJ2-1; D is unclear. This CDR3 spans 13 amino acids. Trimming left V 2 bases short and J 12 bases short, with 14 bases between. Germline loops: CDR1 ENHRY, CDR2 SYGVKD.

The rearrangement uses TRBV19 and TRBJ2-5, with D maybe TRBD2 (6 bases). The CDR3 runs to 14 residues. Trimming removed 3 bases from V and 3 bases from J, with 11 bases in between. CDR1 LNHDA and CDR2 SQIVND come from the germline V gene (reference sequence). As DNA, the CDR3 is TGTGCCAGTAGTATTCTTGGAGGGGAAGAGACCCAGTACTTC. Its protein product is CASSILGGEETQYF. Drawing the rest from reference TRBV19 and TRBJ2-5, the complete variable domain is DGGITQSPKYLFRKEGQNVTLSCEQNLNHDAMYWYRQDPGQGLRLIYYSQIVNDFQKGDIAEGYSVSREKKESFPLTVTSAQKNPTAFYLCASSILGGEETQYFGPGTRLLVL.

The rearrangement links TRBV7-2 to TRBJ2-1; 10 nucleotides line up with TRBD1. CDR1 SGHTA and CDR2 FQGNSA come from the germline V gene. V gave up 2 bases and J gave up 3 bases; unmatched junction bases: 1. This CDR3 spans 15 amino acids. The CDR3: CASSLWDRGYNEQFF. CDR3 nucleotides: TGTGCCAGCAGCTTATGGGACAGGGGCTACAATGAGCAGTTCTTC.

This clonotype was counted only a few times. V usage is TRBV20-1 and J usage is TRBJ1-1; D gene ambiguous. The V end was cut by 0 bases, the J end by 1 base, with 3 bases between. CDR1 is DFQATT and CDR2 is SNEGSKA in the germline V gene (reference sequence). The CDR3 covers 12 residues. The CDR3 region is CSARDPNTEAFF. CDR3 DNA: TGCAGTGCTAGAGATCCGAACACTGAAGCTTTCTTT.

This clonotype showed up just a few times. The J gene is TRBJ2-5, the V gene TRBV2; D tentatively reads TRBD1 or TRBD2 (5 bases each). Germline V CDR1 and CDR2: SNHLY, FYNNEI. The CDR3 length is 13 residues. The germline V and J ends were trimmed by 6 bases and 11 bases, with 19 bases remaining between them. This chain's CDR3 is CASSDGTSGEQYF. The CDR3 DNA reads as TGTGCCAGCAGCGACGGGACGAGTGGTGAGCAGTACTTC.

This clonotype was seen a handful of times. The chain combines TRBV13 with TRBJ2-2; D gene unclear. The CDR3 loop spans 14 amino acids. The germline V gene encodes CDR1 PRHDT and CDR2 FYEKMQ (reference sequence). Trimming removed 4 bases from V and 2 bases from J, with 8 bases in between. The CDR3 DNA reads TGTGCCAGCAGCTCAATAGCCAACACCGGGGAGCTGTTTTTT. As protein: CASSSIANTGELFF.

The chain uses TRBV20-1 and TRBJ2-1, with D tentatively TRBD2 (6 bases). Germline CDR1 and CDR2: DFQATT and SNEGSKA (reference sequence). There are 13 residues in the CDR3. V was shortened by 1 base and J by 6 bases, with 10 bases between the two germline ends. CDR3 sequence: CSARGLVSNEQFF. The CDR3 DNA follows: TGCAGTGCTAGAGGACTAGTCTCCAATGAGCAGTTCTTC.

This rearrangement joins TRBV12-3 or TRBV12-4 to TRBJ1-1; D gene uncertain. Trimming stripped 5 bases from V and 7 bases from J, with 8 bases between. This CDR3 comprises 11 residues. CDR3 residues: CASSEGFEAFF. The CDR3 nucleotides read TGTGCCAGCAGTGAGGGCTTTGAAGCTTTCTTT.

V gene TRBV6-1 combines with J gene TRBJ1-2; D may be TRBD1 (5 bases). The V and J ends lost 4 bases and 2 bases respectively, with 14 bases between them. The CDR3 extends over 15 amino acids. Per germline, CDR1 MNHNS and CDR2 SASEGT. This CDR3 reads CASSGFLAGNYGYTF. The DNA of the CDR3 is TGTGCCAGCAGTGGATTTTTGGCAGGGAACTATGGCTACACCTTC.

This clonotype was seen a few times. The chain employs TRBV28 and TRBJ1-1; D is uncertain. V gave up 4 bases and J gave up 6 bases, with 18 bases separating them. The length of the CDR3 is 15 residues. Per germline, CDR1 MDHEN and CDR2 SYDVKM. The chain's CDR3 is CASSSQESFPAEAFF. As DNA, the CDR3 is TGTGCCAGCAGTTCCCAAGAGTCCTTTCCCGCTGAAGCTTTCTTT.